This T cell receptor (beta chain) was identified during a study of blood T cell repertoires in COVID-19. As for the study in general: Sample material is recorded as cDNA or gDNA derived from T cells, B-cell-depleted T cells, or PBMCs.

Germline values: CDR1 LGHNA, CDR2 YNFKEQ. CDR3 size: 15 residues. V lost 0 bases to trimming and J lost 9 bases; unmatched junction nucleotides: 9. Profiled with immunoSEQ multiplex PCR; TCRdb holds only in-frame clones, not every one. The table includes 270,000 or so clones, about 87% detected once. Sequencing was carried out using peripheral blood. The TCR originated in a human donor in a cohort sampled during active COVID-19. V gene TRBV4-2 combines with J gene TRBJ2-3; 7 positions agree with TRBD1. CDR3 sequence reads: CASSQEEGASSTQYF. DNA for the CDR3: TGTGCCAGCAGCCAAGAAGAGGGGGCCTCCTCGACGCAGTATTTT.